This T cell receptor (beta chain) was identified in a study of T cell responses to AZD1222 COVID-19 vaccine (dated by TCRdb to the early 2020s). With regard to the full study: A total of about 250 trial participants underwent TCR sequencing, of whom some 200 had received two doses of AZD1222 and 26 had received two doses of the MenACWY control vaccine. Enrollment into the trials was organized by age into subgroups of 18-55, 56-69 and 70-plus years, and those subgroups contained around 150, 28 and 57 TCR-sequenced participants, respectively. Overall results and qualifications from the work: In the small 56-69-year group, the increase in depth fell short of significance, most likely because of low power. Spike-specific TCR breadth and depth rose significantly after two AZD1222 doses compared with day 0 and with MenACWY recipients. Conclusions about previously exposed vaccinees are limited because only six or seven AZD1222 recipients were SARS-CoV-2 seropositive at baseline. Because no day 14 peak-response samples were available, the repertoires could be characterized only after the peak T cell response. Epitopes outside the regions mutated in the B.1.351 and B.1.1.7 variants were reportedly recognized by nearly half of the unique spike-specific TCRs. Most participants were white British and females outnumbered males, and the authors suggested that clonal diversity may have been underestimated. The whole spike protein was spanned by vaccine-associated CD4 TCRs, and dominant responses were seen in regions 160-218 and 743-854.

This sample's time point label indicates: about 28 days (+/-7) after the second vaccine dose. Because spike-specific TCR depth and breadth did not differ between the two schedules, AZD1222 recipients who got a second dose at roughly 4 weeks were pooled with those who got a second dose at roughly 12 weeks. Vaccinee samples were obtained from the UK trials COV001 and COV002, which included a single-blind randomized controlled phase 2/3 trial of AZD1222 (ChAdOx1 nCoV-19) in healthy adults. For TCRbeta chain sequencing, PBMC samples were collected from trial participants at day 0 and at day 28 after the second dose. Turning to this clone: Its antigen is still unknown. Base qualities are missing; no much larger clone stands one base away.

The germline V gene specifies SGDLS as CDR1 and YYNGEE as CDR2. Counted from cysteine to phenylalanine, this CDR3 has 14 amino acids. The entry retains the CDR3 DNA only, 42 bases that are in frame from base 1. Trimming removed 4 bases from V and 4 bases from J; the gene matches leave 5 bases unexplained. The CDR3 regions of human TCRbeta chains were analyzed by immunosequencing. For the original study's pipeline: TCRs in the repertoires were compared against a reference library of SARS-CoV-2-specific TCRs that had been generated with the MIRA antigen-specificity platform. Breadth meant the fraction of unique TCRs that were SARS-CoV-2-associated, whereas depth meant the fraction of total T cells that were SARS-CoV-2-associated. Using the MIRA data, every spike-specific TCR was mapped to the spike region that the TCR reacted to and assigned to either a CD4 or a CD8 class. Log10-transformed breadth and depth values were compared by one-way ANOVA with Sidak's multiple comparisons tests. In its TCRdb copy, this immuneACCESS table keeps in-frame sequences only and misses some clones. Where compared with another copy, unresolved V genes explain less than half of these, and the others have no known cause. V and J calls and clone size are given by that table; D and trimming were obtained from the DNA. Across this sample there are 150,000 or so clones, with around 94% seen only once. The ten largest clonotypes hold 4.5% to 5.5% of the sample.

This sequence originates from an adult who received the AZD1222 COVID-19 vaccine. The chain is assembled from TRBV9 and TRBJ1-1; 9 middle bases align to TRBD1. The sequences come from peripheral blood, collected 28 days after the second AZD1222 dose. The base sequence is TGTGCCAGCAGCTCGGGACAGGGTAGCACTGAAGCTTTCTTT. Its protein product is CASSSGQGSTEAFF.